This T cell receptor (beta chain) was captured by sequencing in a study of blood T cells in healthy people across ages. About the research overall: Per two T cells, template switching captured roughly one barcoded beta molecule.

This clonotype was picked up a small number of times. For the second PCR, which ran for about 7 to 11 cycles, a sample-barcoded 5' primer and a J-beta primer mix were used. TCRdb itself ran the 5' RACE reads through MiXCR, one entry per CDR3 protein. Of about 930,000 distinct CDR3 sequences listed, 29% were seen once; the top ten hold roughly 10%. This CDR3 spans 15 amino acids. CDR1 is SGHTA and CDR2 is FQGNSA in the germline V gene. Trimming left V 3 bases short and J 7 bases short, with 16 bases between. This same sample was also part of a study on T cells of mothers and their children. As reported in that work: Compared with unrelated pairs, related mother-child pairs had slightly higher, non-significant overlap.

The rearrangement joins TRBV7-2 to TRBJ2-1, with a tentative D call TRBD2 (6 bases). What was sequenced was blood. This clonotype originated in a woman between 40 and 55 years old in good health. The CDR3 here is CASSFIGGAGNEQFF. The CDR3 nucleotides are TGTGCCAGCAGCTTTATCGGCGGGGCTGGGAATGAGCAGTTCTTC.